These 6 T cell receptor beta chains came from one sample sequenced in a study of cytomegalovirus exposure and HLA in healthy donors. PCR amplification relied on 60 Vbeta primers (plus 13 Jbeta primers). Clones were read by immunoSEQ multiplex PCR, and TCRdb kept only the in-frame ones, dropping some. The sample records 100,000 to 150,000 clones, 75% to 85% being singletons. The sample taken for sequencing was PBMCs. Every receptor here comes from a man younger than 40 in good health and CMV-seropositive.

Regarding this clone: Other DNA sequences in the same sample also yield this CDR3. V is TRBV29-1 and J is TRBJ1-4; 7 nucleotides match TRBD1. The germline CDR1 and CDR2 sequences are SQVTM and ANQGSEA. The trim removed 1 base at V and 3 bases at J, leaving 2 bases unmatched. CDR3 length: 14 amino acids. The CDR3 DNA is TGCAGCGTTGAAGGGACAGGCTCTAATGAAAAACTGTTTTTT. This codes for CSVEGTGSNEKLFF.

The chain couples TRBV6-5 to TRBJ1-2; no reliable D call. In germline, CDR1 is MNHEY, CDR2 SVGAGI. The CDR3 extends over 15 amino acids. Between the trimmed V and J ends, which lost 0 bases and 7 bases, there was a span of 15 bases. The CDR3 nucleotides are TGTGCCAGCAGTTACTCAGATGTGGGCAGCCGTGGCTACACCTTC. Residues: CASSYSDVGSRGYTF.

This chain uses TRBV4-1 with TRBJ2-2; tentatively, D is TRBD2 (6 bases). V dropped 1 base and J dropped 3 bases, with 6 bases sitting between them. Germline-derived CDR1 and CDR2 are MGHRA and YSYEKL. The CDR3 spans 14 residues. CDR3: CASSQGGDTGELFF. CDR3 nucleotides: TGCGCCAGCAGCCAAGGGGGGGACACCGGGGAGCTGTTTTTT.

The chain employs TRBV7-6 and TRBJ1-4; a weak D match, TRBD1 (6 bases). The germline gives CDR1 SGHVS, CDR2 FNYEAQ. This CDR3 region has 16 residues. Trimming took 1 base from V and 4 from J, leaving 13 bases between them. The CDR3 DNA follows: TGTGCCAGCAGCTTAGTGTTGGACAGAGTTAATGAAAAACTGTTTTTT. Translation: CASSLVLDRVNEKLFF.

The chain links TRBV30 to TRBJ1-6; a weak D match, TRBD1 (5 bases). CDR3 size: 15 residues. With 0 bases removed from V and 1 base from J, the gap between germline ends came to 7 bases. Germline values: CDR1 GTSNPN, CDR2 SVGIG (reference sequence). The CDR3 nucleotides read TGTGCCTGGAGTGTGGGGCGATCCTATAATTCACCCCTCCACTTT. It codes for CAWSVGRSYNSPLHF. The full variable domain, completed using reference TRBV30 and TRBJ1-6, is SQTIHQWPATLVQPVGSPLSLECTVEGTSNPNLYWYRQAAGRGLQLLFYSVGIGQISSEVPQNLSASRPQDRQFILSSKKLLLSDSGFYLCAWSVGRSYNSPLHFGNGTRLTVT.

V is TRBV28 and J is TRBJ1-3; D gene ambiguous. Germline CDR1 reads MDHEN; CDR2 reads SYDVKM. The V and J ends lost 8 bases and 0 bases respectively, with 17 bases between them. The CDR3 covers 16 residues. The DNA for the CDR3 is TGTGCCAGCGCCAGACCGGGAACAATCTCTGGAAACACCATATATTTT. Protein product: CASARPGTISGNTIYF.